This TCR beta chain was identified in a study of identical twins. V was clipped by 5 bases and J by 2 bases, with 18 bases between them. CDR1 is SEHNR and CDR2 is FQNEAQ in the germline V gene (reference sequence). There are 16 residues in the CDR3. Unique molecular identifiers were present on the cDNA, which also gained a universal primer site by template switching. TCRdb used MiXCR to reprocess the 5' RACE reads, holding one entry per CDR3 protein. The top ten hold 35% to 45% of the sample, which has 200,000 or so distinct CDR3 sequences, more than 15% seen once. These records were also assigned to another study, of T cells expressing NK-cell markers. That work contributes: Top CD8+ clonotypes included the dominant CD3+CD56+NKG2C+ clonotypes in six donors.

Sample: CD8+ T cells sorted from blood. The gene calls are TRBV7-9 and TRBJ1-1; a weak D match, TRBD1 (5 bases). The clonotype originates from a woman aged 18-30 years in good health. Written as DNA, the CDR3 is TGTGCCAGCAGCCCCCCCCATGAGGGGCTAAACACTGAAGCTTTCTTT. Translation gives CASSPPHEGLNTEAFF.